This is a list of T cell receptor beta chains from one sample in a study of T cell changes during pregnancy in multiple sclerosis. Sequenced by immunoSEQ multiplex PCR; TCRdb stores in-frame clones only, minus some. The data hold about 49,000 clones, with about 91% observed a single time. The sample here was peripheral blood, taken after pregnancy. These receptors all stem from a female donor with multiple sclerosis, enrolled in a pregnancy study. The CDR3 runs from the conserved cysteine through the conserved F or W. Fields, in order: J gene, D gene, clone size, V gene, CDR3 protein, CDR3 DNA. A D gene is named only where the DNA matches it firmly. Expanded clones are given a class, and other clones once, few, many or no size at all.

j_call: TRBJ2-3
d_call: .
clone_size: .
v_call: TRBV30
cdr3_aa: CAWSVLADTQYF
cdr3_nt: TGTGCCTGGAGTGTACTAGCCGATACGCAGTATTTT

j_call: TRBJ2-7
d_call: .
clone_size: .
v_call: TRBV5-1
cdr3_aa: CASSLVPGLGEQYF
cdr3_nt: TGCGCCAGCAGCTTGGTCCCAGGGCTGGGCGAGCAGTACTTC

j_call: TRBJ1-2
d_call: TRBD1
clone_size: .
v_call: TRBV28
cdr3_aa: CASSFQGAPYGYTF
cdr3_nt: TGTGCCAGCAGTTTTCAGGGGGCCCCCTATGGCTACACCTTC

j_call: TRBJ1-5
d_call: TRBD1
clone_size: medium-sized
v_call: TRBV2
cdr3_aa: CASSEDRGQHF
cdr3_nt: TGTGCCAGCAGTGAGGACAGGGGACAGCATTTT

j_call: TRBJ2-2
d_call: .
clone_size: .
v_call: TRBV21-1
cdr3_aa: CASSKVLRVYTGELFF
cdr3_nt: TGTGCCAGCAGCAAAGTGTTGCGGGTCTACACCGGGGAGCTGTTTTTT

j_call: TRBJ2-5
d_call: .
clone_size: .
v_call: TRBV4-2
cdr3_aa: CASSQESQGTQETQYF
cdr3_nt: TGTGCCAGCAGCCAAGAGTCGCAGGGGACCCAAGAGACCCAGTACTTC

j_call: TRBJ1-1
d_call: .
clone_size: .
v_call: TRBV5-6
cdr3_aa: CASSPTTGKTEAFF
cdr3_nt: TGTGCCAGCAGCCCGACCACAGGAAAGACTGAAGCTTTCTTT

j_call: TRBJ2-1
d_call: TRBD2
clone_size: once
v_call: TRBV2
cdr3_aa: CASRASGGNSYNEQFF
cdr3_nt: TGTGCCAGCAGGGCCAGCGGGGGTAACTCCTACAATGAGCAGTTCTTC

j_call: TRBJ2-7
d_call: TRBD2
clone_size: once
v_call: TRBV5-6
cdr3_aa: CASSLGLASSYEQYF
cdr3_nt: TGTGCCAGCAGCCTTGGACTAGCGAGCTCCTACGAGCAGTACTTC

j_call: TRBJ1-6
d_call: .
clone_size: .
v_call: TRBV9
cdr3_aa: CASSASAMVSSYNSPLHF
cdr3_nt: TGTGCCAGCAGCGCGAGTGCGATGGTTAGCTCCTATAATTCACCCCTCCACTTT

j_call: TRBJ2-1
d_call: .
clone_size: once
v_call: TRBV4-2
cdr3_aa: CASSLPGGNEQFF
cdr3_nt: TGTGCCAGCAGCCTCCCCGGCGGGAATGAGCAGTTCTTC

j_call: TRBJ1-6
d_call: .
clone_size: .
v_call: TRBV27
cdr3_aa: CASSLSSYNSPLHF
cdr3_nt: TGTGCCAGCAGTCTTTCCTCCTATAATTCACCCCTCCACTTT

j_call: TRBJ2-1
d_call: TRBD2
clone_size: .
v_call: TRBV6-6
cdr3_aa: CASTLTSGGLDEQFF
cdr3_nt: TGTGCCAGCACCCTGACTAGCGGGGGGTTAGATGAGCAGTTCTTC

j_call: TRBJ1-2
d_call: .
clone_size: .
v_call: TRBV19
cdr3_aa: CASSMGTYGYTF
cdr3_nt: TGTGCCAGTAGTATGGGGACATATGGCTACACCTTC

j_call: TRBJ1-2
d_call: TRBD1
clone_size: .
v_call: TRBV4-1
cdr3_aa: CASSHQRQGDYGYTF
cdr3_nt: TGCGCCAGCAGCCATCAAAGACAGGGAGACTATGGCTACACCTTC

j_call: TRBJ2-2
d_call: TRBD2
clone_size: .
v_call: TRBV4-3
cdr3_aa: CASSQEPSGGTGELFF
cdr3_nt: TGCGCCAGCAGCCAAGAACCGAGCGGGGGCACCGGGGAGCTGTTTTTT

j_call: TRBJ2-2
d_call: .
clone_size: .
v_call: TRBV7-2
cdr3_aa: CASSLGPPPGAGELFF
cdr3_nt: TGTGCCAGCAGCTTAGGTCCACCCCCGGGGGCCGGGGAGCTGTTTTTT

j_call: TRBJ2-5
d_call: TRBD2
clone_size: .
v_call: TRBV5-4
cdr3_aa: CASSSGLGEETQYF
cdr3_nt: TGTGCCAGCAGCTCAGGACTAGGGGAGGAGACCCAGTACTTC

j_call: TRBJ2-3
d_call: .
clone_size: .
v_call: TRBV2
cdr3_aa: CASHLERGTDTQYF
cdr3_nt: TGTGCCAGCCATTTGGAGCGGGGCACAGATACGCAGTATTTT

j_call: TRBJ1-6
d_call: .
clone_size: once
v_call: TRBV6-5
cdr3_aa: CASSSRDFGGSPLHF
cdr3_nt: TGTGCCAGCAGCAGCAGGGACTTTGGTGGTTCACCCCTCCACTTT

j_call: TRBJ2-7
d_call: TRBD1
clone_size: .
v_call: TRBV6-6
cdr3_aa: CASSHGQGGEQYF
cdr3_nt: TGTGCCAGCAGTCACGGACAGGGAGGCGAGCAGTACTTC

j_call: TRBJ1-1
d_call: .
clone_size: .
v_call: TRBV18
cdr3_aa: CASSRNGGEGTEAFF
cdr3_nt: TGTGCCAGCTCACGAAACGGGGGTGAGGGCACTGAAGCTTTCTTT

j_call: TRBJ1-1
d_call: TRBD1
clone_size: .
v_call: TRBV27
cdr3_aa: CASSTGQMNTEAFF
cdr3_nt: TGTGCCAGCAGTACGGGACAGATGAACACTGAAGCTTTCTTT

j_call: TRBJ1-5
d_call: TRBD1
clone_size: few
v_call: TRBV6-5
cdr3_aa: CASSYSRDRVQPQHF
cdr3_nt: TGTGCCAGCAGTTACTCCAGGGACAGGGTCCAGCCCCAGCATTTT

j_call: TRBJ1-5
d_call: TRBD1
clone_size: .
v_call: TRBV4-1
cdr3_aa: CASSLVQNKGTDYQPQHF
cdr3_nt: TGCGCCAGCAGCCTCGTACAGAACAAGGGGACAGATTATCAGCCCCAGCATTTT

j_call: TRBJ2-5
d_call: TRBD2
clone_size: .
v_call: TRBV7-2
cdr3_aa: CASSRGGPWETQYF
cdr3_nt: TGTGCCAGCAGCCGGGGGGGCCCATGGGAGACCCAGTACTTC

j_call: TRBJ2-5
d_call: TRBD2
clone_size: .
v_call: TRBV2
cdr3_aa: CASRRESQETQYF
cdr3_nt: TGTGCCAGCAGGCGGGAGTCCCAAGAGACCCAGTACTTC

j_call: TRBJ2-1
d_call: TRBD2
clone_size: .
v_call: TRBV15
cdr3_aa: CATRFTSGGSSYNEQFF
cdr3_nt: TGTGCCACCAGATTCACTAGCGGGGGGAGCTCCTACAATGAGCAGTTCTTC